The clone carrying this T cell receptor beta chain came up a few times. This record belongs to a study of blood T cell repertoires in COVID-19. Study in general: Whether acute or convalescent, the COVID-19 samples came from the United States, Italy and Spain. T cells, B-cell-depleted T cells, or PBMCs provided the cDNA or gDNA that served as material.

Germline assignment: CDR1 MNHEY and CDR2 SVGEGT. This CDR3 region has 14 residues. Unmatched junction bases numbered 3, after V lost 5 bases and J lost 2 bases. Original handling: Amplification of reference gene primers was used by the study to estimate nucleated cell counts. TCRdb keeps only in-frame clones here, not all; method: immunoSEQ multiplex PCR. V, J and clone size reflect that table, while D and trimming were determined from the DNA. The repertoire holds some 37,000 clones, with around 85% as singletons. The clonotype was recovered from a man of 80 years or more with active or convalescent COVID-19. The sample consisted of peripheral blood. The chain links TRBV6-2 or TRBV6-3 to TRBJ1-5; 7 bases agree with TRBD1. CDR3: CASSRQGGNQPQHF. The CDR3 DNA reads TGTGCCAGCAGTCGACAGGGAGGCAATCAGCCCCAGCATTTT.